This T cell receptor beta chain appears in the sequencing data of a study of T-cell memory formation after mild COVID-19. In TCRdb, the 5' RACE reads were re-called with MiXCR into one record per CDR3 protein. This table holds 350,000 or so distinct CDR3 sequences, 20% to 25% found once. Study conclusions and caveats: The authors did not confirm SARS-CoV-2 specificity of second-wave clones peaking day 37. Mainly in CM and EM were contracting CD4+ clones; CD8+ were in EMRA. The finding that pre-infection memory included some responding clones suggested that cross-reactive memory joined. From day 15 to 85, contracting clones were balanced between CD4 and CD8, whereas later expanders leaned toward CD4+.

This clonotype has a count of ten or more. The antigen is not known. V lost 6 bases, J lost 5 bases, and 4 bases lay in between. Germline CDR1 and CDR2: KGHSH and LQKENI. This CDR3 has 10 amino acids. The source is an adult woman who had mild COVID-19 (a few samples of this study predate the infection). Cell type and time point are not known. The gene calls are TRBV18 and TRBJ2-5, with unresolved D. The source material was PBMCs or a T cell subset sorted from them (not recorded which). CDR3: CASSAETQYF. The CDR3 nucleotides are TGTGCCAGCTCCGCCGAGACCCAGTACTTC.